Below, 27 T cell receptor beta chains from the same sample are listed, as sequenced in a study of OX40 agonist ivuxolimab in advanced cancers. Receptors were amplified or captured by the immunoSEQ multiplex PCR assay. TCRdb's version of the immuneACCESS table is confined to in-frame rearrangements and falls short of the full clone set. An unresolved V gene accounts for under half of the shortfall where checked; the remainder is of unknown origin. The sample table contains 65,000 to 95,000 clones; only one count was recorded for 89% of them. Over 0.15% of the sample belongs to the ten largest clones. The material sequenced was CD4+ or CD8+ T cells sorted from blood, taken in a trial of the OX40 agonist ivuxolimab. The source is an adult with an advanced solid tumor such as melanoma, head and neck, liver or kidney cancer.

The chain employs TRBV6-1 and TRBJ2-1, with D tentatively TRBD1 or TRBD2 (5 bases each). CDR3 length: 12 amino acids. Germline assignment: CDR1 MNHNS and CDR2 SASEGT. V was cut by 4 bases and J by 8 bases, with 9 bases left in between. Here the CDR3 DNA reads TGTGCCAGCAGTGTACTAGGGGATGAGCAGTTCTTC. Translating it yields CASSVLGDEQFF.

V is TRBV7-8 and J is TRBJ1-1, with 8 bases lining up with TRBD1. Germline values: CDR1 SGHVS, CDR2 FQNEAQ. There are 14 residues in the CDR3. Trimming cost V 6 bases and J 6 bases; bases outside gene matches: 9. The CDR3 DNA sequence: TGTGCCAGCAGGATGGACAGGGTGAGGGCTGAAGCTTTCTTT. Amino acid sequence: CASRMDRVRAEAFF. Filled out from reference TRBV7-8 and TRBJ1-1, the complete variable domain reads GAGVSQSPRYKVAKRGQDVALRCDPISGHVSLFWYQQALGQGPEFLTYFQNEAQLDKSGLPSDRFFAERPEGSVSTLKIQRTQQEDSAVYLCASRMDRVRAEAFFGQGTRLTVV.

The chain combines TRBV7-7 with TRBJ2-3, with D perhaps given as TRBD1 or TRBD2 (6 bases each). CDR3 size: 13 residues. CDR1 is SSHAT, CDR2 FNYEAQ, per germline (reference sequence). V lost 2 bases and J 6 bases, leaving 9 bases between the germline ends. The CDR3 bases are TGTGCCAGCAGCTTATTAGGGGGGGATACGCAGTATTTT. Its protein product is CASSLLGGDTQYF.

The V call is TRBV21-1, the J call TRBJ1-1. TRBV21-1 is shown as a pseudogene. This CDR3 is 17 amino acids long. Here the CDR3 DNA reads TGTGCCAGCCCTACCGAGCCTCAACGGGATTTGAACACTGAAGCTTTCTTT. Residues: CASPTEPQRDLNTEAFF.

Of note for this clone: The sample carries other DNA sequences with the same CDR3. CDR3 bases: TGTGCCAGCCGAAGAGGGGGCACAGATACGCAGTATTTT. Protein sequence: CASRRGGTDTQYF. This chain connects TRBV2 to TRBJ2-3, with D possibly called TRBD1 or TRBD2 (5 bases each). CDR3 size: 13 residues. V dropped 8 bases and J dropped 1 base, with 10 bases sitting between them. From germline, CDR1 is SNHLY and CDR2 FYNNEI. Filled out from reference TRBV2 and TRBJ2-3, the complete variable domain reads EPEVTQTPSHQVTQMGQEVILRCVPISNHLYFYWYRQILGQKVEFLVSFYNNEISEKSEIFDDQFSVERPDGSNFTLKIRSTKLEDSAMYFCASRRGGTDTQYFGPGTRLTVL.

The chain links TRBV29-1 to TRBJ2-7; perhaps TRBD2 as D (5 bases). This CDR3 is 13 amino acids long. CDR1 and CDR2 from the germline V gene are SQVTM and ANQGSEA. V was trimmed by 6 bases and J by 0 bases, leaving 12 bases between them. The CDR3 sequence: CSVRDLTSYEQYF. The CDR3 nucleotides read TGCAGCGTGAGGGATTTGACCTCCTACGAGCAGTACTTC.

The chain carries TRBV9 and TRBJ1-4, with D uncertain. The V and J ends lost 0 bases and 0 bases respectively, with 18 bases between them. Germline V gene data show CDR1 as SGDLS and CDR2 as YYNGEE. This CDR3 has 19 residues. In nucleotides, the CDR3 is TGTGCCAGCAGCGTAGCCCGGACTCAACGTTCCGCAACTAATGAAAAACTGTTTTTT. Translation gives CASSVARTQRSATNEKLFF. Based on the CDR3 plus reference TRBV9 and TRBJ1-4, the full variable domain is DSGVTQTPKHLITATGQRVTLRCSPRSGDLSVYWYQQSLDQGLQFLIQYYNGEERAKGNILERFSAQQFPDLHSELNLSSLELGDSALYFCASSVARTQRSATNEKLFFGSGTQLSVL.

The chain carries TRBV5-1 and TRBJ2-1, with TRBD1 as a possible D gene (5 bases). Trimming stripped 0 bases from V and 9 bases from J, with 13 bases between. Germline CDR1 and CDR2: SGHRS and YFSETQ. The CDR3 contains 14 residues. CDR3 sequence (DNA): TGCGCCAGCAGCTTGGCCCAGGGTGGAAGTGAGCAGTTCTTC. This sequence encodes CASSLAQGGSEQFF.

This rearrangement joins TRBV27 to TRBJ2-3; D gene ambiguous. Between the trimmed V and J ends, which lost 7 bases and 1 base, there was a span of 9 bases. Germline CDR1 and CDR2: MNHEY and SMNVEV (reference sequence). The CDR3 extends over 13 amino acids. CDR3 DNA: TGTGCCAGCACCGATGGAGGCACAGATACGCAGTATTTT. This gives the protein CASTDGGTDTQYF.

This clone occurred once. The chain recombines TRBV25-1 with TRBJ2-1, with 7 positions matching TRBD1. The trim removed 3 bases at V and 8 bases at J, leaving 7 bases unmatched. CDR3 length equals 14 residues. CDR1 is MGHDK and CDR2 is SYGVNS in the germline V gene. The CDR3, as DNA: TGTGCCAGCAGTGACCCCGCCGACAGGGATGAGCAGTTCTTC. Protein: CASSDPADRDEQFF.

The genes are TRBV25-1 and TRBJ1-2, with no clear D. From germline, CDR1 is MGHDK and CDR2 SYGVNS. Between the trimmed V and J ends, which lost 5 bases and 6 bases, there was a span of 19 bases. The CDR3 covers 15 residues. CDR3 residues: CASSPIFRESDGYTF. The CDR3 bases are TGTGCCAGCAGTCCCATATTTAGGGAGTCGGATGGCTACACCTTC.

This rearrangement joins TRBV28 to TRBJ1-5, with D hard to call. This CDR3 region has 12 residues. Trimming cost V 6 bases and J 7 bases, with 10 bases left between them. Germline-derived CDR1 and CDR2 are MDHEN and SYDVKM. The CDR3: CASSPVLQPQHF. The CDR3 nucleotides are TGTGCCAGCAGCCCTGTGTTGCAGCCCCAGCATTTT.

The chain joins TRBV11-2 to TRBJ2-1; 7 bases are a match to TRBD1. J gave up 5 bases and V 0 bases, and 10 bases lay outside the gene matches. This CDR3 is built from 17 residues. Germline V gene lookup returns CDR1 SGHAT and CDR2 FQNNGV. CDR3 in DNA: TGTGCCAGCAGCTTAGATCCGAGACAGGGACGTAACAATGAGCAGTTCTTC. Its translation: CASSLDPRQGRNNEQFF.

The chain combines TRBV6-1 with TRBJ2-2, with 9 bases aligning to TRBD1. The trim removed 3 bases at V and 0 bases at J, leaving 2 bases unmatched. The germline V gene has CDR1 MNHNS and CDR2 SASEGT. The CDR3 runs 16 residues. The CDR3 DNA is TGTGCCAGCAGTGAGGGGACAGGGTCGAACACCGGGGAGCTGTTTTTT. Translating it yields CASSEGTGSNTGELFF.

The chain joins TRBV5-6 to TRBJ2-3; D is possibly TRBD2 (5 bases). V was pared by 3 bases and J by 0 bases, with 8 bases between. Germline CDR1 reads SGHDT; CDR2 reads YYEEEE. The CDR3 is 14 residues long. The CDR3 DNA follows: TGTGCCAGCAGCTGGACTTCTAGCACAGATACGCAGTATTTT. It encodes CASSWTSSTDTQYF.

The chain is built from TRBV9 and TRBJ1-1, with 8 bases aligning to TRBD1. There are 17 residues in the CDR3. Germline V gene data show CDR1 as SGDLS and CDR2 as YYNGEE. The V gene end was trimmed by 0 bases and the J gene end by 5 bases; junction bases not matched to a gene: 12. CDR3 in amino acids: CASSVDPPTGARTEAFF. CDR3 bases: TGTGCCAGCAGCGTAGACCCACCGACAGGGGCGAGGACTGAAGCTTTCTTT.

The CDR3 DNA is TGTGCCAGCTCACCACGGGGTCTAGCGGGAGCCGCGAACACCGGGGAGCTGTTTTTT. This sequence encodes CASSPRGLAGAANTGELFF. This rearrangement joins TRBV18 to TRBJ2-2; 10 nucleotides match TRBD2. Germline V gene lookup returns CDR1 KGHSH and CDR2 LQKENI. Trimming at V came to 1 base and at J to 0 bases, leaving 8 bases not matched to a gene. This CDR3 region has 19 residues. Full variable domain (missing parts from reference TRBV18 and TRBJ2-2): NAGVMQNPRHLVRRRGQEARLRCSPMKGHSHVYWYRQLPEEGLKFMVYLQKENIIDESGMPKERFSAEFPKEGPSILRIQQVVRGDSAAYFCASSPRGLAGAANTGELFFGEGSRLTVL.

The chain uses TRBV5-4 and TRBJ2-3; D is unresolved. The CDR3 covers 13 residues. Between the trimmed V and J ends, which lost 6 bases and 1 base, there was a span of 9 bases. Germline values: CDR1 SGHNT, CDR2 YYREEE (reference sequence). CDR3 in DNA: TGTGCCAGCATCCCCGGAGGCACAGATACGCAGTATTTT. Translation gives CASIPGGTDTQYF.

This CDR3 is CASRAGGGLGNEQFF. The DNA of the CDR3 is TGTGCCAGTAGGGCTGGTGGGGGTCTAGGCAATGAGCAGTTCTTC. The genes are TRBV19 and TRBJ2-1; D assignment may be TRBD1 or TRBD2 (5 bases each). The germline V gene encodes CDR1 LNHDA and CDR2 SQIVND (reference sequence). The CDR3 is 15 residues long. The V gene lost 6 bases and the J gene lost 6 bases, with 18 bases spanning the gap.

The V call is TRBV5-1, the J call TRBJ1-2, with TRBD1 matching over 7 bases. CDR1 is SGHRS, CDR2 YFSETQ, per germline. The V gene end was trimmed by 4 bases and the J gene end by 5 bases; junction bases not matched to a gene: 8. The CDR3 is 14 residues long. CDR3 nucleotide sequence: TGCGCCAGCAGCCCGAGACAGGGTGGGTATGGCTACACCTTC. This codes for CASSPRQGGYGYTF.

This sequence joins TRBV5-4 and TRBJ2-7, with D tentatively TRBD1 (6 bases). The CDR3 has 15 amino acids. The V gene's germline CDR1 is SGHNT and CDR2 YYREEE (reference sequence). V lost 5 bases to trimming and J lost 0 bases, with 15 bases between them. CDR3 DNA sequence: TGTGCCAGCAGTTCACCTACGACAGGCTCCTACGAGCAGTACTTC. The encoded protein is CASSSPTTGSYEQYF.

The J gene is TRBJ2-2, the V gene TRBV6-1; 12 bases map to TRBD2. This CDR3 spans 18 amino acids. V was pared by 4 bases and J by 4 bases, with 10 bases of the junction left unmatched. Germline V gene sequence: CDR1 MNHNS, CDR2 SASEGT. In nucleotides, the CDR3 is TGTGCCAGCAGTGCCCTCGCTAGCGGGGGGGTTCGCACCGGGGAGCTGTTTTTT. Protein: CASSALASGGVRTGELFF.

The chain combines TRBV5-5 with TRBJ2-5, with 11 bases aligning to TRBD1. J was trimmed by 2 bases and V by 4 bases; bases with no gene match: 7. The V gene's germline CDR1 is SGHKS and CDR2 YYEKEE (reference sequence). This CDR3 contains 16 residues. The DNA of the CDR3 is TGTGCCAGCAGCAGGGGGGACAGGGGGACGCAAGAGACCCAGTACTTC. Its protein is CASSRGDRGTQETQYF.

CDR3: CASSPARQGPSTDTQYF. CDR3 sequence (DNA): TGCGCCAGCAGCCCCGCTCGACAGGGGCCAAGCACAGATACGCAGTATTTT. V and J are TRBV5-1 and TRBJ2-3; 8 bases fit TRBD1. The CDR3 totals 17 residues. The germline V gene encodes CDR1 SGHRS and CDR2 YFSETQ. Losses at the gene ends were 4 bases for V and 0 bases for J; bases not matched to a gene: 10.

The chain joins TRBV14 to TRBJ2-7; D is unclear. The CDR3 runs 14 residues. V was pared by 0 bases and J by 2 bases, with 8 bases between. The germline gives CDR1 SGHDN, CDR2 FVKESK. The CDR3 region has the DNA TGTGCCAGCAGCCAAGATAGGATGGCCTACGAGCAGTACTTC. This translates into CASSQDRMAYEQYF.

The chain carries TRBV15 and TRBJ2-2; unclear D gene. There are 15 residues in the CDR3. Germline V CDR1 and CDR2: LNHNV, YYDKDF (reference sequence). V dropped 1 base and J dropped 5 bases, with 11 bases sitting between them. This CDR3 reads CATSRGRPGTGELFF. The CDR3 region has the DNA TGTGCCACCAGCAGAGGGCGGCCCGGAACCGGGGAGCTGTTTTTT.

This clone was recorded once. V usage is TRBV27 and J usage is TRBJ2-6; 9 nucleotides align to TRBD2. The V gene's germline CDR1 is MNHEY and CDR2 SMNVEV (reference sequence). With 0 bases clipped from V and 4 bases from J, the junction kept 7 bases outside the gene matches. This CDR3 is built from 18 residues. The DNA for the CDR3 is TGTGCCAGCAGTTTATCGAGGCTAGCGGGATGGGGGGCCAACGTCCTGACTTTC. It specifies CASSLSRLAGWGANVLTF.